A single count supports the clone carrying this T cell receptor beta chain. Authors' processing steps: Amplification of reference gene primers was used by the study to estimate nucleated cell counts. This table comes from immunoSEQ multiplex PCR, and its TCRdb copy is limited to in-frame clones, with some not included. The V and J calls and clone size are taken from that table; D and trimming were inferred from the DNA. The table shows approximately 170,000 clones, with approximately 82% occurring only once. This specimen comes from a study of blood T cell repertoires in COVID-19. Study as a whole: Samples representing acute and convalescent COVID-19 were sourced from the United States, Italy and Spain. Nucleic acid was either cDNA or gDNA, and it came from T cells, B-cell-depleted T cells, or PBMCs.

V lost 0 bases, J lost 7 bases, and 10 bases stayed unmatched. CDR3 size: 17 residues. The germline V gene has CDR1 MGHRA and CDR2 YSYEKL. The sequence derives from a man between 65 and 85 years old who had recovered from COVID-19. The sequenced material came from peripheral blood. The chain has TRBV4-1 and TRBJ2-1; TRBD2 agrees at 9 bases. CDR3 bases: TGCGCCAGCAGCCAAGATCCCAGCGGGAGGCCAAAAAATGAGCAGTTCTTC. Encoded protein: CASSQDPSGRPKNEQFF.